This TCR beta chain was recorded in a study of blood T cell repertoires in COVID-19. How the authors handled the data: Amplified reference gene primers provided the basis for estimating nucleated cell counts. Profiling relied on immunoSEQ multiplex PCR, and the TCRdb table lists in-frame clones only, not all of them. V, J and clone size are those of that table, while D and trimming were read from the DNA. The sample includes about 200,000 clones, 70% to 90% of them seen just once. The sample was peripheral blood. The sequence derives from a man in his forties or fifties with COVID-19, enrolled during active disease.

CDR3 protein: CASTPRTAGVRPIYNEQFF. DNA for the CDR3: TGTGCCAGCACCCCTAGGACAGCGGGAGTCCGTCCTATTTACAATGAGCAGTTCTTC. This sequence joins TRBV7-3 and TRBJ2-1; the match to TRBD2 covers 8 bases. V gave up 7 bases and J gave up 4 bases; unmatched junction bases: 21. The germline CDR1 and CDR2 sequences are SGHTA and FQGTGA. This CDR3 is built from 19 residues.